The 13 T cell receptor beta chains below all came from one sample that was sequenced in a study of CD8 T cells in ankylosing spondylitis. Overall study findings and caveats: Seemingly characteristic of ankylosing spondylitis blood was a TCR beta motif consisting of about 8 highly homologous variants.

These receptors have no identified antigens. Using its own MiXCR run on the 5' RACE reads, TCRdb lists one record per CDR3 protein. The table records over 700,000 distinct CDR3 sequences, roughly 19% of them present only once. The sequenced material came from blood, either unsorted or a sorted T cell fraction (not recorded which). These receptors were taken from a male donor with ankylosing spondylitis.

The sample holds a few counts of this clonotype. CDR3 nucleotides: TGCGCCAGCAGTGAGGACTGGACAGGGAGCTACGAGCAGTACTTC. It encodes CASSEDWTGSYEQYF. The chain employs TRBV10-2 and TRBJ2-7; 8 bases are shared with TRBD1. This CDR3 spans 15 amino acids. Germline loops: CDR1 WSHSY, CDR2 SAAADI. J gave up 3 bases and V 2 bases, and 6 bases lay outside the gene matches.

This rearrangement joins TRBV20-1 to TRBJ2-3; 12 bases map to TRBD2. V lost 6 bases to trimming and J lost 1 base; unmatched junction nucleotides: 8. The germline V gene encodes CDR1 DFQATT and CDR2 SNEGSKA (reference sequence). The CDR3 consists of 16 residues. This chain's CDR3 is CSAILAGGRGTDTQYF. The CDR3 DNA reads TGCAGTGCCATACTAGCGGGAGGTCGCGGCACAGATACGCAGTATTTT.

V is TRBV18 and J is TRBJ2-2, with D unclear. The CDR3 length is 14 residues. Germline V gene lookup returns CDR1 KGHSH and CDR2 LQKENI. Trimming stripped 3 bases from V and 6 bases from J, with 11 bases between. Here the CDR3 DNA reads TGTGCCAGCTCACCGCCCCCCGGCCCCGGGGAGCTGTTTTTT. It codes for CASSPPPGPGELFF.

V usage is TRBV28 and J usage is TRBJ1-5; D is perhaps TRBD1 (6 bases). The V end lost 8 bases, the J end lost 3 bases, and 17 bases lay between the germline ends. This CDR3 region has 15 residues. CDR1 is MDHEN and CDR2 is SYDVKM in the germline V gene. The CDR3 nucleotides read TGTGCCAGCTTCGTTGGAGGGGGGGTCAATCAGCCCCAGCATTTT. Translated: CASFVGGGVNQPQHF.

The chain couples TRBV7-2 to TRBJ2-1; no firm D call. The CDR3 runs to 14 residues. Trimming left V 2 bases short and J 10 bases short, with 15 bases between. Germline V gene data show CDR1 as SGHTA and CDR2 as FQGNSA. DNA for the CDR3: TGTGCCAGCAGCTTAAACCCCGATCTTACCGAGCAGTTCTTC. Translating it yields CASSLNPDLTEQFF.

The V call is TRBV3-1, the J call TRBJ2-5, with D unresolved. From germline, CDR1 is LGHDT and CDR2 YNNKEL (reference sequence). Trimming removed 3 bases from V and 5 bases from J, with 13 bases in between. This CDR3 region has 14 residues. The CDR3: CASSQAWQEETQYF. CDR3 DNA sequence: TGTGCCAGCAGCCAGGCCTGGCAGGAGGAGACCCAGTACTTC.

The chain has TRBV4-1 and TRBJ1-1, with D perhaps TRBD1 (6 bases). The CDR3 has 15 amino acids. The ends were cut back, 0 bases at V and 5 bases at J, with 13 bases in the middle. Germline V gives CDR1 MGHRA, CDR2 YSYEKL. DNA of the CDR3: TGCGCCAGCAGCCAAGAACAGGGACGGTGGACTGAAGCTTTCTTT. Its protein is CASSQEQGRWTEAFF.

This chain links TRBV29-1 with TRBJ2-1; 12 bases map to TRBD2. Per germline, CDR1 SQVTM and CDR2 ANQGSEA. CDR3 length equals 15 residues. The junction had 11 bases not matched to a gene; V was cut back by 7 bases and J by 7 bases. CDR3 loop: CSARQTSGSGNEQFF. The CDR3 DNA reads TGCAGCGCCCGGCAGACTAGCGGGAGTGGAAATGAGCAGTTCTTC.

V usage is TRBV12-3 or TRBV12-4 and J usage is TRBJ2-2; D gene ambiguous. V was clipped by 6 bases and J by 6 bases, with 8 bases between them. This CDR3 comprises 12 residues. The CDR3 coding sequence is TGTGCCAGCAGCCGACCTGCCGGGGAGCTGTTTTTT. Amino acid sequence: CASSRPAGELFF.

This clonotype was observed a handful of times. The chain links TRBV6-1 to TRBJ2-3; D is perhaps TRBD2 (5 bases). CDR1 is MNHNS and CDR2 is SASEGT in the germline V gene. Between the trimmed V and J ends, which lost 6 bases and 4 bases, there was a span of 11 bases. This CDR3 region has 13 residues. DNA for the CDR3: TGTGCCAGCAGCAAACGGGGTGCAGATACGCAGTATTTT. Translating it yields CASSKRGADTQYF.

This clonotype showed up just a few times. CDR3 nucleotide sequence: TGCGCCAGCAGCCCAGCAGGGGTCCCCTCTATGAACACTGAAGCTTTCTTT. It specifies CASSPAGVPSMNTEAFF. V gene TRBV5-1 combines with J gene TRBJ1-1; possibly TRBD1 for D (6 bases). V lost 4 bases and J 0 bases, leaving 19 bases between the germline ends. The germline gives CDR1 SGHRS, CDR2 YFSETQ. The CDR3 covers 17 residues. The whole variable domain, filled in from reference TRBV5-1 and TRBJ1-1, reads KAGVTQTPRYLIKTRGQQVTLSCSPISGHRSVSWYQQTPGQGLQFLFEYFSETQRNKGNFPGRFSGRQFSNSRSEMNVSTLELGDSALYLCASSPAGVPSMNTEAFFGQGTRLTVV.

The chain couples TRBV11-2 to TRBJ2-7; 7 positions match TRBD2. Per germline, CDR1 SGHAT and CDR2 FQNNGV. The CDR3 has 14 amino acids. J gave up 4 bases and V 2 bases, and 5 bases lay outside the gene matches. Here the CDR3 DNA reads TGTGCCAGCAGCTTAAGCGGGACGGGGTACGAGCAGTACTTC. It codes for CASSLSGTGYEQYF.

In this sample, this clonotype turned up once. The chain has TRBV6-1 and TRBJ2-1; 11 nucleotides align to TRBD1. The junction had 9 bases not matched to a gene; V was cut back by 10 bases and J by 16 bases. Germline assignment: CDR1 MNHNS and CDR2 SASEGT. The CDR3 has 11 amino acids. The CDR3 region has the DNA TGTGCCACCCTCCGGACAGGGGGCTTCTTCTTC. The encoded protein is CATLRTGGFFF.